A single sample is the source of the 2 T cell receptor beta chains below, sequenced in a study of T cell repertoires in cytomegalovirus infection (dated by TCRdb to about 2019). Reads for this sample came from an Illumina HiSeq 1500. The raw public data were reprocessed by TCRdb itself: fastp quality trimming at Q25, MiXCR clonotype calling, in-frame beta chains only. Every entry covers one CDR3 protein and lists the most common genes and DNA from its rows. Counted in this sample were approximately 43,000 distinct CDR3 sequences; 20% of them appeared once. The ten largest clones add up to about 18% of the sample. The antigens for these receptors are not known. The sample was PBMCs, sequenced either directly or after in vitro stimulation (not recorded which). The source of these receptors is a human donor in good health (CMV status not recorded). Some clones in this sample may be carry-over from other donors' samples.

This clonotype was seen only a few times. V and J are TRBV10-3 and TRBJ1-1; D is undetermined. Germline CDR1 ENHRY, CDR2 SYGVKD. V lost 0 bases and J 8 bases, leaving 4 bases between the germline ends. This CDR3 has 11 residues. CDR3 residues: CAISESLEAFF. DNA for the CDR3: TGTGCCATCAGTGAGTCCTTGGAAGCTTTCTTT.

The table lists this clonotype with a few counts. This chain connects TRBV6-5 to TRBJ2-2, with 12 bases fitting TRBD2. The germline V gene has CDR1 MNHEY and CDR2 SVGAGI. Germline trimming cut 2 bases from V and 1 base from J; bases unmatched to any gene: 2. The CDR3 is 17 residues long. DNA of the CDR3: TGTGCCAGCAGTTACACGGGACTAGCGGGGAACACCGGGGAGCTGTTTTTT. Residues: CASSYTGLAGNTGELFF.